Below are 9 T cell receptor beta chains sequenced from a single sample in a study of T cell changes during pregnancy in multiple sclerosis. TCRdb's copy holds only in-frame clones and misses some; the assay was immunoSEQ multiplex PCR. Of tens of thousands of clones in the sample, over 85% were seen once. The sample here was peripheral blood, taken in the second trimester of pregnancy. Receptors were obtained from a female donor with multiple sclerosis, enrolled in a pregnancy study.

The chain uses TRBV28 and TRBJ2-1; maybe TRBD2 (6 bases). The V end was cut by 4 bases, the J end by 0 bases, with 22 bases between. The germline gives CDR1 MDHEN, CDR2 SYDVKM. The CDR3 consists of 19 residues. The DNA of the CDR3 is TGTGCCAGCAGTTCTCCTTCAGCGGGTCGACTAAGCTCCTACAATGAGCAGTTCTTC. Protein product: CASSSPSAGRLSSYNEQFF.

The chain combines TRBV4-3 with TRBJ2-5; 8 positions match TRBD2. CDR1 and CDR2 from the germline V gene are LGHNA and YSLEER. The V and J ends lost 3 bases and 5 bases, in that order; junction bases with no gene match: 8. The CDR3 is made up of 15 amino acids. The CDR3 region has the DNA TGCGCCAGCAGCCACGAACGGGGGGGGGTTGAGACCCAGTACTTC. As protein: CASSHERGGVETQYF.

V and J are TRBV18 and TRBJ2-3, with 12 positions matching TRBD2. CDR1 and CDR2 from the germline V gene are KGHSH and LQKENI. CDR3 size: 17 residues. Trimming at V came to 8 bases and at J to 0 bases, leaving 9 bases not matched to a gene. The CDR3 region is CASRTSGEITSTDTQYF. CDR3 bases: TGTGCCAGCAGGACTAGCGGGGAAATAACTAGCACAGATACGCAGTATTTT.

This clone was counted a single time. V usage is TRBV19 and J usage is TRBJ2-3; 14 bases fit TRBD2. CDR3 length: 17 amino acids. Looked up from germline, CDR1 is LNHDA and CDR2 is SQIVND (reference sequence). V was pared by 6 bases and J by 2 bases, with 7 bases of the junction left unmatched. The CDR3 here is CASRPQGLAGDTDTQYF. CDR3 nucleotide sequence: TGTGCCAGTAGACCCCAGGGACTAGCGGGGGACACAGATACGCAGTATTTT. Variable domain in full (rest from reference TRBV19 and TRBJ2-3): DGGITQSPKYLFRKEGQNVTLSCEQNLNHDAMYWYRQDPGQGLRLIYYSQIVNDFQKGDIAEGYSVSREKKESFPLTVTSAQKNPTAFYLCASRPQGLAGDTDTQYFGPGTRLTVL.

The chain has TRBV18 and TRBJ1-5; unclear D gene. This CDR3 is 14 amino acids long. Per the germline V gene, CDR1 is KGHSH and CDR2 is LQKENI. Trimming removed 1 base at V and 3 bases at J, with 7 bases between. The CDR3 coding sequence is TGTGCCAGCTCACCACGAGACAACAATCAGCCCCAGCATTTT. As protein: CASSPRDNNQPQHF.

This clone was detected only a few times. The CDR3 DNA is TGTGCCAGCAGAAGGACAGGGCTGGGGAATTCACCCCTCCACTTT. Translation: CASRRTGLGNSPLHF. The chain has TRBV6-4 and TRBJ1-6; 8 nucleotides align to TRBD1. V lost 6 bases and J lost 7; bases outside the gene matches: 8. Germline V gene data show CDR1 as MRHNA and CDR2 as SNTAGT. The CDR3 runs to 15 residues.

V and J are TRBV7-9 and TRBJ1-1; 10 nucleotides match TRBD1. Per germline, CDR1 SEHNR and CDR2 FQNEAQ (reference sequence). With 7 bases clipped from V and 0 bases from J, the junction kept 8 bases outside the gene matches. The CDR3 length is 16 residues. The CDR3 here is CASKFGTGALNTEAFF. The CDR3 DNA reads TGTGCCAGCAAGTTCGGGACAGGGGCTTTGAACACTGAAGCTTTCTTT.

This chain connects TRBV29-1 to TRBJ2-1; tentatively, D is TRBD2 (7 bases). Trimming shortened V by 6 bases and J by 6 bases, and 12 bases separated the two germline ends. This CDR3 comprises 12 residues. Germline CDR1 reads SQVTM; CDR2 reads ANQGSEA. The CDR3 region has the DNA TGCAGCGTGGGGGGGCGCGGCAATGAGCAGTTCTTC. The encoded protein is CSVGGRGNEQFF.

The rearrangement joins TRBV6-6 to TRBJ2-2, with TRBD2 matching over 8 bases. CDR3 length: 14 amino acids. In germline, CDR1 is MNHNY, CDR2 SVGAGI (reference sequence). V lost 8 bases, J lost 7 bases, and 9 bases stayed unmatched. CDR3 in amino acids: CASALAGGNGELFF. Written as DNA, the CDR3 is TGTGCCAGCGCTCTAGCGGGTGGGAACGGGGAGCTGTTTTTT.